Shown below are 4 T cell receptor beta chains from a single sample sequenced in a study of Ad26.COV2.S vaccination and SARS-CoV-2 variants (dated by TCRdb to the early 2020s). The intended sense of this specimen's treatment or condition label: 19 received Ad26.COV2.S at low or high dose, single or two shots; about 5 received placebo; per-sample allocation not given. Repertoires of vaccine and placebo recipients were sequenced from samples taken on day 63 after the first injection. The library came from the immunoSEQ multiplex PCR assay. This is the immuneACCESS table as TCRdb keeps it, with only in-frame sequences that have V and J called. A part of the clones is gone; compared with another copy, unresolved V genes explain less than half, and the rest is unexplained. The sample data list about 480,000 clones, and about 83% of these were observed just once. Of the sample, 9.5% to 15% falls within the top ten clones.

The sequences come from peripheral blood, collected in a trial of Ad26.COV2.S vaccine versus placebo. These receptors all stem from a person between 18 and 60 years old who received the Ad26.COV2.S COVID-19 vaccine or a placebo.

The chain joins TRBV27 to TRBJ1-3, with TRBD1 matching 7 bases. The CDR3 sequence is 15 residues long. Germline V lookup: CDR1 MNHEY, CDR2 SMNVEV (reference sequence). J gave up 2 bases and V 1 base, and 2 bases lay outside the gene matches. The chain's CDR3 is CASSLFGQAGNTIYF. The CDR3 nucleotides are TGTGCCAGCAGTTTATTTGGACAGGCTGGAAACACCATATATTTT.

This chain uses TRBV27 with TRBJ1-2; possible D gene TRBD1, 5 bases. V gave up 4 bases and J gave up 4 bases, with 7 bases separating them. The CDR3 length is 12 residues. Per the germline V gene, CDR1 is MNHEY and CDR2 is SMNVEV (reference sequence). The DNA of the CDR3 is TGTGCCAGCAGTTCGGGGCCCTATGGCTACACCTTC. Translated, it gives CASSSGPYGYTF.

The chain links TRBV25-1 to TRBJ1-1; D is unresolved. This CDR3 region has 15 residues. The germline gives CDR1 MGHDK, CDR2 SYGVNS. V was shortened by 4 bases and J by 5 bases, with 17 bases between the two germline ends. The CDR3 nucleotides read TGTGCCAGCAGTGGGGATTTGGGAGGATGGACTGAAGCTTTCTTT. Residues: CASSGDLGGWTEAFF.

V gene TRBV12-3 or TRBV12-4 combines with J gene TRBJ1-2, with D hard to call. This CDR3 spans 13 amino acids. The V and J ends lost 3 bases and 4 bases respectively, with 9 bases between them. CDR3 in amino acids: CASSLWDSYGYTF. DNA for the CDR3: TGTGCCAGCAGTTTGTGGGATTCCTATGGCTACACCTTC.